This TCR beta chain was observed in a study of T cell clonality in common variable immunodeficiency (dated by TCRdb to between 2014 and 2016). General study outcomes and caveats: Despite equal DNA input, controls averaged approximately 77,000 unique sequences per sample versus around 30,000 in CVID samples. TCRbeta clonality was higher in CVID subjects than in healthy controls (t-test p = 0.018), and the increase was most characteristic of about a third of subjects. Correlations between repertoire features and clinical complications were limited by patient heterogeneity within the CVID cohort. Reportedly, TCRbeta sequences from CVID had fewer deletions and N-nucleotide insertions, and highly modified clones with 13 or more V deletions were absent from CVID. The authors noted that sequencing repertoires of T cell subpopulations would be needed to clarify what caused the increased clonality in CVID. Healthy controls shared more TCRbeta clones with each other than CVID subjects shared among themselves (p < 0.0001).

For sequencing, equivalent amounts of genomic DNA were input from CVID and control samples. For every sample, a 60 bp segment covering the rearranged TCRbeta CDR3 region was amplified and then sequenced. The immunoSEQ assay, a bias-corrected multiplex PCR combined with high-throughput sequencing, was used for TCRbeta amplification. Per the authors' processing: Every unique nucleotide sequence was considered a clone and was annotated with V, D and J genes, copy number and frequency. Sequences were labeled productive if in frame, and non-productive if out of frame or containing stop codons. Clonality was calculated from Shannon's entropy as previously described. Mean CDR3 Kyte-Doolittle hydropathy was derived from the predicted amino acid sequences of productive clones. Scaled V gene usage was hierarchically clustered using Manhattan distance and complete linkage with the R hclust function. To assess clone sharing by CDR3 amino acid sequence, 12 repertoires per group were resampled over 100 rounds. The repertoires were screened for some 70 published EBV-specific TCRbeta sequences and roughly 240 published CMV-specific TCRbeta sequences. A couple of CVID samples yielding fewer than 10,000 sequences were excluded from analysis, leaving approximately 40 CVID repertoires. TCRdb holds this immuneACCESS table with in-frame rearrangements only. Some clones are missing; in checked studies, unresolved V genes explain under half, and the rest has no known cause. V and J calls and clone size are those listed in that table; D and trimming were worked out from the DNA. Across this sample, fewer than 40,000 clones were tabulated and none appeared just once. The ten most abundant clones make up around 6.4% of the sample.

Standard criteria, namely reduction of serum IgG, IgA and/or IgM below the normal range together with specific antibody deficiency, were applied for the diagnosis of CVID. A total of roughly 45 subjects (roughly 15 female and roughly 30 male; age range roughly 9 to 70 years, mean age about 40) were included in the CVID group. Both CVID patients and healthy controls were predominantly of Caucasian heritage. At the time of study participation, every CVID subject had been on replacement immunoglobulin therapy for at least one year. No CVID subject was ill or taking immunomodulatory or immunosuppressive medication when blood was collected. From each donor, roughly 4.5 to 8 ml of heparinized peripheral whole blood was collected. TCRbeta CDR3 repertoires were sequenced from genomic DNA of adults with common variable immune deficiency (CVID) and healthy adult controls. To isolate peripheral blood mononuclear cells, diluted blood was subjected to density centrifugation over Hypaque 1077 or Ficoll-Paque. Unsorted mononuclear cells served as the source of genomic DNA, which was extracted either by Qiagen column purification or by a centrifugation-based method.

This clone was counted at least ten times. Its cognate antigen has yet to be identified. The sequenced sample consisted of peripheral blood mononuclear cells. The receptor was isolated from a human donor with common variable immunodeficiency.

The CDR3 is CASSLGTGKANYGYTF. The DNA read from the CDR3 is TGTGCCAGCAGCTTAGGAACAGGGAAAGCTAACTATGGC. This sequence uses TRBV7-3 and TRBJ1-2; a weak D assignment points to TRBD1 (6 bases agree). Sequencing ends 3 residues short of the CDR3 end; the germline J gene provides the rest. V is shortened by 2 bases, J by 0 bases, and the region joining them spans 13 bases. The CDR3 runs 16 amino acids, cysteine and phenylalanine included. The DNA shown is the part of the CDR3 that was read: 39 bases, in frame from base 1. From a lookup of the germline V gene, CDR1 and CDR2 are SGHTA and FQGTGA.